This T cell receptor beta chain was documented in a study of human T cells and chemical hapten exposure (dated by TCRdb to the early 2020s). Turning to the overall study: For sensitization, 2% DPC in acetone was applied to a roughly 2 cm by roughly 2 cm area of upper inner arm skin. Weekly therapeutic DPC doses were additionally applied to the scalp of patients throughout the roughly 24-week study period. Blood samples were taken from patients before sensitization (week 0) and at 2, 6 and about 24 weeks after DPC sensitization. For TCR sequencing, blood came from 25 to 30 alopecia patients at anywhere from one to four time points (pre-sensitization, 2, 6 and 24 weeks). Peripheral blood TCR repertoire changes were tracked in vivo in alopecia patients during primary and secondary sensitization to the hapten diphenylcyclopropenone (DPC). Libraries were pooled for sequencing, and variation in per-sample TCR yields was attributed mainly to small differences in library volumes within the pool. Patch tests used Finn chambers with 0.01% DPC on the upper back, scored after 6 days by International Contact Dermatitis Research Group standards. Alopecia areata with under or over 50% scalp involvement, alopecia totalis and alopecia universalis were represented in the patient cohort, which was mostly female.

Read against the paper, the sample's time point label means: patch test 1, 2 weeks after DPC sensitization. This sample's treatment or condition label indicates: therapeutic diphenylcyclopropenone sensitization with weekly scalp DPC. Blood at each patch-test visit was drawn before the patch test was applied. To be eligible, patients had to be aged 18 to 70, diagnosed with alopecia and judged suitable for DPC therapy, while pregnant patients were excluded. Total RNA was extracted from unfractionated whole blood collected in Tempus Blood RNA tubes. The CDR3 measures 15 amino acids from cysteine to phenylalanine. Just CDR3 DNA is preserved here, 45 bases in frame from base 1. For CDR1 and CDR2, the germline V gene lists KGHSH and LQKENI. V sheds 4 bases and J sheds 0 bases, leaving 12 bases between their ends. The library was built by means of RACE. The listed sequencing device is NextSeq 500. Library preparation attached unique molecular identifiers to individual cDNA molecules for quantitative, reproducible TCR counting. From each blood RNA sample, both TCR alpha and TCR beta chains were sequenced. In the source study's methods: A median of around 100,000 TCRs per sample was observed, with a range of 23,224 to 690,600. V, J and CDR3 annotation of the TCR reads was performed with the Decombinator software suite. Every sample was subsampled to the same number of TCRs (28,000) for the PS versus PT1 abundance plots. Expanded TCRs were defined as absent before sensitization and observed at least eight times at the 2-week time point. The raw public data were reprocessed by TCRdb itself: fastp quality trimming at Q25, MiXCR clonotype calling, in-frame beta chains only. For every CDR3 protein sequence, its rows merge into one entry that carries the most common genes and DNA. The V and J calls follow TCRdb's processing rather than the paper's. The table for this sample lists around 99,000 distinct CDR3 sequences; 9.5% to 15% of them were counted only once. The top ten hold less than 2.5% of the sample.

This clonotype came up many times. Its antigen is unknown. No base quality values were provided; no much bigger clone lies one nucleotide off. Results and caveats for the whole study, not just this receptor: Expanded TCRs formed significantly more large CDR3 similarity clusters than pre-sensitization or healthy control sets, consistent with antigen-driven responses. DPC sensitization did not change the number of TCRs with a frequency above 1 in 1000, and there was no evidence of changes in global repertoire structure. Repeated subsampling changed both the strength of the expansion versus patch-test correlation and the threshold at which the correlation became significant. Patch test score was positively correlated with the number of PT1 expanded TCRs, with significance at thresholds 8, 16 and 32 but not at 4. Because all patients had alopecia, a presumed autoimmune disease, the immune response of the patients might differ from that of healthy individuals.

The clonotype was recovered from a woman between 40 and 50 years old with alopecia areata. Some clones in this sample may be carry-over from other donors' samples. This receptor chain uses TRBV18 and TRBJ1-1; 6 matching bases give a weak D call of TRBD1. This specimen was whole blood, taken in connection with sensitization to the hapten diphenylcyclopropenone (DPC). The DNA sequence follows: TGTGCCAGCTCACGGGAGACAGGTTTGAACACTGAAGCTTTCTTT. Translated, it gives CASSRETGLNTEAFF.